The sequence of this TCR beta chain was determined in a study of beta chain features in type 1 diabetes. Findings and limits, study-wide: A moderate, significant TCRB CDR3 shortening appeared in type 1 diabetes across four CD4+ subsets.

Every isolated RNA sample was fully reverse transcribed, so sequencing captured expressed TCRB transcripts. Measured with immunoSEQ multiplex PCR; TCRdb has only the in-frame clones, and not every one. The table includes roughly 70,000 clones, about 50% detected once. Averaging roughly 120 mL, one heparinised blood draw came from each individual donor. Trimming left V 0 bases short and J 11 bases short, with 11 bases between. The CDR3 covers 12 residues. Germline V gives CDR1 GTSNPN, CDR2 SVGIG (reference sequence). Turning to this clone: Its antigen is unknown.

V is TRBV30 and J is TRBJ1-5, with D possibly TRBD1 on 6 matching bases. The sequence was obtained from a man under 40 with type 1 diabetes. The sequenced sample consisted of central memory CD4+ T cells from blood. CDR3 in amino acids: CAWSVQGEAQHF. DNA for the CDR3: TGTGCCTGGAGTGTACAGGGCGAGGCCCAGCATTTT.